The rows below give T cell receptor beta chains drawn from one sample of a study of control samples from healthy donors and cancer patients. Here immunoSEQ multiplex PCR was the method, and the copy in TCRdb shows in-frame clones only, minus some. The sample comprises 150,000 to 200,000 clones, over 85% of which are singletons, and about 1.4% rests with the top ten. Sequencing used blood. These receptors all stem from a man aged 25 to 40 in good health. Both conserved end residues are part of each CDR3. A D gene is named only where the DNA matches it firmly. The size field is filled for only some rows; it gives once, few, many or a size class.

-,14,-,TRBJ2-3,TRBV2,CASSEVGTTDTQYF,TGTGCCAGCAGTGAAGTGGGCACCACAGATACGCAGTATTTT
-,13,-,TRBJ2-7,TRBV10-1,CASSDTGSYEQYF,TGCGCCAGCAGTGATACAGGGTCCTACGAGCAGTACTTC
-,15,-,TRBJ1-1,TRBV19,CASSIAAEKNTEAFF,TGTGCCAGTTCTATAGCGGCAGAAAAGAACACTGAAGCTTTCTTT
-,15,once,TRBJ2-7,TRBV5-1,CASSLAGQGGYEQYF,TGCGCCAGCAGCTTGGCCGGTCAGGGGGGCTACGAGCAGTACTTC
TRBD2,19,-,TRBJ2-4,TRBV5-4,CASSPRSRRESGGENIQYF,TGTGCCAGCAGCCCCCGCTCTCGGCGGGAGTCCGGAGGGGAAAACATTCAGTACTTC
-,15,once,TRBJ1-6,TRBV6-1,CASSEVAAGRKYHHF,TGTGCCAGCAGTGAAGTCGCGGCAGGACGGAAATATCACCACTTT
-,15,once,TRBJ1-5,TRBV9,CARRATGGADQPQHF,TGTGCCCGCCGCGCGACGGGGGGGGCCGATCAGCCCCAGCATTTT
TRBD2,18,-,TRBJ2-5,TRBV10-3,CAISESFSGRPTGETQYF,TGTGCCATCAGTGAGAGTTTTAGCGGGAGGCCCACGGGGGAGACCCAGTACTTC
TRBD1,14,-,TRBJ2-2,TRBV2,CASRGTGGNGELFF,TGTGCCAGCAGGGGGACAGGGGGCAACGGGGAGCTGTTTTTT
-,12,-,TRBJ2-2,TRBV9,CASSVGPGELFF,TGTGCCAGCAGCGTCGGGCCCGGGGAGCTGTTTTTT
TRBD1,15,once,TRBJ2-1,TRBV19,CASSMNRGLYNEQFF,TGTGCCAGTAGTATGAACAGGGGGCTTTACAATGAGCAGTTCTTC
TRBD1,18,-,TRBJ1-6,TRBV14,CASSQEFRDRGPNSPLHF,TGTGCCAGCAGCCAAGAGTTTAGGGACAGGGGGCCTAATTCACCCCTCCACTTT
-,16,-,TRBJ1-4,TRBV6-5,CASSYSGTQGNEKLFF,TGTGCCAGCAGTTATTCGGGGACCCAGGGGAATGAAAAACTGTTTTTT
TRBD1,15,-,TRBJ2-7,TRBV19,CASSIKGDRGYEQYF,TGTGCCAGTAGTATTAAGGGGGACAGGGGCTACGAGCAGTACTTC
-,13,-,TRBJ2-2,TRBV7-9,CASSGRGTGELFF,TGTGCCAGCAGTGGGCGCGGCACCGGGGAGCTGTTTTTT
-,14,few,TRBJ1-1,TRBV5-1,CASSLGWGSTEAFF,TGCGCCAGCAGCTTGGGGTGGGGGAGTACTGAAGCTTTCTTT
TRBD1,15,-,TRBJ1-4,TRBV2,CASSESGQPNEKLFF,TGTGCCAGCAGTGAATCGGGACAGCCTAATGAAAAACTGTTTTTT
TRBD2,15,-,TRBJ2-1,TRBV20-1,CSASSGKVGYNEQFF,TGCAGTGCCAGTAGCGGGAAAGTAGGCTACAATGAGCAGTTCTTC
-,14,-,TRBJ2-7,TRBV27,CASRLGGRSYEQYF,TGTGCCAGCAGGCTAGGGGGGCGCTCCTACGAGCAGTACTTC
-,13,-,TRBJ2-3,TRBV24-1,CATSKGGLDTQYF,TGTGCCACCAGTAAAGGGGGGCTGGATACGCAGTATTTT
TRBD2,18,-,TRBJ2-1,TRBV4-3,CASSQAVLAGGDYNEQFF,TGCGCCAGCAGCCAAGCGGTCCTAGCGGGGGGGGATTACAATGAGCAGTTCTTC
-,11,-,TRBJ2-1,TRBV29-1,CSVPQGNEQFF,TGCAGCGTTCCCCAGGGCAATGAGCAGTTCTTC
-,13,-,TRBJ1-4,TRBV28,CASRLGGTEKLFF,TGTGCCAGCAGACTGGGCGGAACTGAAAAACTGTTTTTT
TRBD2,19,-,TRBJ2-7,TRBV9,CASSTRDALRGGGSYEQYF,TGTGCCAGCAGTACACGGGACGCTCTTCGGGGGGGTGGATCCTACGAGCAGTACTTC
TRBD1,16,-,TRBJ1-5,TRBV24-1,CATSDGLRGGNQPQHF,TGTGCCACCAGTGATGGGCTCAGGGGGGGCAATCAGCCCCAGCATTTT
TRBD1,14,-,TRBJ2-3,TRBV5-1,CASSYRQGWDTQYF,TGCGCCAGCAGCTACCGACAGGGGTGGGATACGCAGTATTTT
TRBD2,15,-,TRBJ2-1,TRBV5-4,CASGIGLAGGGEQFF,TGTGCCAGCGGGATCGGGCTAGCGGGAGGAGGGGAGCAGTTCTTC
-,20,-,TRBJ1-4,TRBV27,CASKLNGESGDIGSTAKLFF,TGTGCCAGCAAACTGAACGGCGAGTCGGGTGACATTGGTTCCACGGCAAAACTGTTTTTT
-,13,-,TRBJ1-3,TRBV10-3,CAISELVTSTIYF,TGTGCCATCAGTGAGTTGGTTACTAGCACCATATATTTT
-,16,-,TRBJ2-2,TRBV11-2,CASSPLRQANTGELFF,TGTGCCAGCAGTCCCTTAAGACAGGCGAACACCGGGGAGCTGTTTTTT
-,15,-,TRBJ1-4,TRBV4-3,CASSQVWRINEKLFF,TGCGCCAGCAGCCAAGTATGGCGTATCAATGAAAAACTGTTTTTT
-,14,-,TRBJ1-2,TRBV6-5,CASTPRTGHYGYTF,TGTGCCAGCACCCCACGGACGGGGCACTATGGCTACACCTTC
-,16,-,TRBJ2-1,TRBV5-1,CASSLGGPSSGNEQFF,TGCGCCAGCAGCTTGGGAGGACCATCGTCGGGCAATGAGCAGTTCTTC
-,18,once,TRBJ2-2,TRBV27,CASSLVGNEAWGAGELFF,TGTGCCAGCAGTTTAGTGGGCAACGAGGCTTGGGGCGCCGGGGAGCTGTTTTTT
-,15,-,TRBJ1-1,TRBV6-6,CASSYSTDKNTEAFF,TGTGCCAGCAGTTACTCGACAGACAAGAACACTGAAGCTTTCTTT
TRBD2,15,-,TRBJ2-1,TRBV28,CASSFVLADYNEQFF,TGTGCCAGCAGTTTCGTCCTAGCGGATTACAATGAGCAGTTCTTC
-,16,-,TRBJ2-2,TRBV30,CAWGSGLGLTTGELFF,TGTGCCTGGGGGTCAGGACTGGGGCTTACCACCGGGGAGCTGTTTTTT
TRBD1,15,-,TRBJ2-1,TRBV19,CASKTNRGTYNEQFF,TGTGCCAGCAAGACTAACAGGGGGACCTACAATGAGCAGTTCTTC
-,13,-,TRBJ1-1,TRBV29-1,CSVTAGGNTEAFF,TGCAGCGTCACCGCCGGGGGGAACACTGAAGCTTTCTTT
TRBD2,15,-,TRBJ2-1,TRBV11-2,CASSRSGRDKNEQFF,TGTGCCAGCAGCCGAAGCGGGAGGGATAAAAATGAGCAGTTCTTC
-,17,-,TRBJ2-7,TRBV25-1,CASEIGVGDAGSYEQYF,TGTGCCAGCGAAATTGGGGTAGGGGATGCAGGCTCCTACGAGCAGTACTTC
-,13,few,TRBJ1-1,TRBV4-3,CASSHRHRDDAFF,TGCGCCAGCAGCCATCGTCACCGGGACGACGCTTTCTTT